This paragraph covers one T cell receptor beta chain sequence. Per the study methods: Scientists estimated how many nucleated cells there were by amplifying reference gene primers. Sequenced by immunoSEQ multiplex PCR; TCRdb stores in-frame clones only, minus some. Clone size and V and J calls were adopted from that table, with D and trimming inferred from the DNA. This sample has under 70,000 clones, with 88% found just once. The data are from a study of blood T cell repertoires in COVID-19. About the research overall: Both acute and convalescent COVID-19 samples were obtained from the United States, Italy and Spain.

Material: peripheral blood. The receptor was derived from a woman between 65 and 79 years old with acute or convalescent COVID-19.

The CDR3 DNA reads TGCAGCGGTGGGGGATTAGCGGCCCAAGAGACCCAGTACTTC. The encoded protein is CSGGGLAAQETQYF. This chain links TRBV29-1 with TRBJ2-5; D is perhaps TRBD2 (6 bases). Germline V CDR1 and CDR2: SQVTM, ANQGSEA. CDR3 size: 14 residues. Trimming left V 7 bases short and J 1 base short, with 16 bases between.